Listed below are T cell receptor beta chains from one sample, sequenced in a study of preoperative IRX-2 immunotherapy in early breast cancer. The repertoire was sequenced with immunoSEQ multiplex PCR; TCRdb's copy has only in-frame clones and lacks some. The data contain approximately 44,000 clones, roughly 94% of them singletons. The sample consisted of tumor tissue, taken after IRX-2 immunotherapy. The receptors here all came from a human donor with breast cancer. The CDR3 runs from the conserved cysteine through the conserved F or W. The D gene is left open where the match is weak. Only some rows state a clone size, as once, few, many or a class for expanded clones.

TGTGCCAGCAGCGTCCTTAGCGGGGCCTACACCGGGGAGCTGTTTTTT	CASSVLSGAYTGELFF	TRBD2	.	TRBV9	TRBJ2-2
TGTGCCAGCAGTTTACTCTTAATTCGGACTGAAGCTTTCTTT	CASSLLLIRTEAFF	.	once	TRBV28	TRBJ1-1
TGTGCCATCAGGGTTAACAGGGATGTTAATGAGCAGTTCTTC	CAIRVNRDVNEQFF	.	.	TRBV10-3	TRBJ2-1
TGTGCCAGCAGTGAATATGAGAGGAGAGGCGAGCAGTACTTC	CASSEYERRGEQYF	.	.	TRBV25-1	TRBJ2-7
TGTGCCAGCAGCTTGATTACCGGGGAGGACAATGAGCAGTTCTTC	CASSLITGEDNEQFF	.	.	TRBV5-6	TRBJ2-1
TGTGCCAGCAGTGAAACCCGGGACGCGCAGTATTTT	CASSETRDAQYF	.	.	TRBV2	TRBJ2-3
TGTGCCAGCAGCTTAGATCTGGGCCCCGTGTTCTTC	CASSLDLGPVFF	.	.	TRBV11-3	TRBJ2-1
TGTGCCAGCAGCTTGAGCCCGCCCGATAGCAATCAGCCCCAGCATTTT	CASSLSPPDSNQPQHF	.	once	TRBV5-6	TRBJ1-5
TGTGCCAGCACCTTATTCACTAGCGGGGAGCTGTTTTTT	CASTLFTSGELFF	.	.	TRBV2	TRBJ2-2
TGTGCCAGCTCACCAGGACTAGCGAACACAGATACGCAGTATTTT	CASSPGLANTDTQYF	TRBD2	.	TRBV18	TRBJ2-3
TGTGCCAGCAGCTACCCCCAGGGACAGAGAACGGCTAATGAAAAACTGTTTTTT	CASSYPQGQRTANEKLFF	TRBD1	.	TRBV7-2	TRBJ1-4
TGTGCCAGCAGCGTAGGGGACAGCGGCTATAATGAAAAACTGTTTTTT	CASSVGDSGYNEKLFF	TRBD1	once	TRBV9	TRBJ1-4
TGTGCCAGCAGCGTACTGACTAGCGGGAGGAGGGAGCAGTTCTTC	CASSVLTSGRREQFF	TRBD2	.	TRBV9	TRBJ2-1
TGTGCCAGTAGTATTACTAGCGGCTACGAGCAGTACTTC	CASSITSGYEQYF	TRBD2	.	TRBV19	TRBJ2-7
TGCGCCAGCAGCCCCAGGTCCCAAGAGACCCAGTACTTC	CASSPRSQETQYF	.	.	TRBV5-1	TRBJ2-5
TGCGCCAGCAGCTTGGGGGGCCTAGCCAAAAACATTCAGTACTTC	CASSLGGLAKNIQYF	.	once	TRBV5-1	TRBJ2-4
TGTGCCACCTCGGACAGGGGTTGGAATGAGCAGTTCTTC	CATSDRGWNEQFF	TRBD1	.	TRBV19	TRBJ2-1
TGTGCCAGCAGTTTAACAGGGTATCAGCCCCAGCATTTT	CASSLTGYQPQHF	.	.	TRBV2	TRBJ1-5
TGTGCCAGCAGCACCAACGCAGAGACCCAGTACTTC	CASSTNAETQYF	.	.	TRBV9	TRBJ2-5
TGTGCCAGCAGCCCCCCTACCCCTATGGAGCAGTTCTTC	CASSPPTPMEQFF	.	.	TRBV7-3	TRBJ2-1
TGTGCCAGCTCACCAGCACGGGGTTCCACCGGCTCTGGAAACACCATATATTTT	CASSPARGSTGSGNTIYF	.	.	TRBV18	TRBJ1-3
TGCAGCGTTGAGGGTTACTCCCCCCTCGCCTACAATGAGCAGTTCTTC	CSVEGYSPLAYNEQFF	.	.	TRBV29-1	TRBJ2-1
TGTGCCAGCAGCGTAGGGGGTGGGCAGAACACCGGGGAGCTGTTTTTT	CASSVGGGQNTGELFF	.	.	TRBV9	TRBJ2-2
TGTGCCAGCAAACCCGGCGGGGCCCCTTATAATTCACCCCTCCACTTT	CASKPGGAPYNSPLHF	.	.	TRBV27	TRBJ1-6
TGTGCCAGCAGGGCAACCGGGACAGGGGGCCATCAGCCCCAGCATTTT	CASRATGTGGHQPQHF	TRBD1	.	TRBV5-8	TRBJ1-5
TGCAGCGTGGGAGGGGACGGCTACGAGCAGTACTTC	CSVGGDGYEQYF	TRBD2	.	TRBV29-1	TRBJ2-7
TGTGCCAGCCGAGCCTGGGAAAAGGGGTTTAATTCACCCCTCCACTTT	CASRAWEKGFNSPLHF	.	.	TRBV5-6	TRBJ1-6
TGTGCCAGCAGTTTTGGAGCCGGGGGGGTTGGCTACACCTTC	CASSFGAGGVGYTF	.	once	TRBV27	TRBJ1-2
TGTGCCACCAGCAGGGACAGGGAGTATACTGAAGCTTTCTTT	CATSRDREYTEAFF	TRBD1	.	TRBV15	TRBJ1-1
TGTGCCAGCCGGCAGGGGGCGGGATACACTGAAGCTTTCTTT	CASRQGAGYTEAFF	TRBD1	.	TRBV6-1	TRBJ1-1
TGTGCCAGTAGCCCCAAGTGGAGTCGGGGCCTCGACTTC	CASSPKWSRGLDF	.	.	TRBV19	TRBJ2-7
TGTGCCAGCAGGGACCATCGGTATGGCTACACCTTC	CASRDHRYGYTF	.	.	TRBV6-5	TRBJ1-2
TGTGCCAGCAGTTTCTCCTCCTCCTACGAGCAGTACTTC	CASSFSSSYEQYF	.	.	TRBV28	TRBJ2-7
TGCGCCAGCAGCCACTCCGGGACAGGGGAGTCCTACGAGCAGTACTTC	CASSHSGTGESYEQYF	TRBD1	few	TRBV4-3	TRBJ2-7
TGTGCCAGCAAGACGGGCCGTTGGACTGAAGCTTTCTTT	CASKTGRWTEAFF	.	.	TRBV28	TRBJ1-1
TGTGCCAGCAGAGGGTTAACTGAAGCTTTCTTT	CASRGLTEAFF	.	.	TRBV11-2	TRBJ1-1
TGCGCCAGCAGTCCGAAGGGACAGCAACACACAGATACGCAGTATTTT	CASSPKGQQHTDTQYF	TRBD1	.	TRBV23-1	TRBJ2-3
TGTGCCAGCAGTTTAATAGGGGCTATCTACGAGCAGTACTTC	CASSLIGAIYEQYF	.	.	TRBV28	TRBJ2-7
TGTGCCAGCAGGGAGGGTCGGGCAGATACGCAGTATTTT	CASREGRADTQYF	.	.	TRBV27	TRBJ2-3